This TCR beta chain was recovered during a study of blood T cell repertoires in COVID-19. Clones were sequenced by immunoSEQ multiplex PCR, and TCRdb holds only the in-frame ones, with some missing. The sample records under 250,000 clones, more than 70% being singletons. The CDR3 has 13 amino acids. The V and J ends lost 1 base and 12 bases respectively, with 16 bases between them. Germline CDR1 reads GTSNPN; CDR2 reads SVGIG (reference sequence). This TCR was sampled from a man in his fifties or sixties with active or convalescent COVID-19. The chain uses TRBV30 and TRBJ2-1; TRBD2 might be the D (5 bases). Sequencing was done on a sample of peripheral blood. The CDR3, as DNA: TGTGCCTGGAGTGACGGTATCGACCGGGGGCAGTTCTTC. Translated, it gives CAWSDGIDRGQFF.